A selection of T cell receptor beta chains follows, all from one sample in a study of blood T cell repertoires in COVID-19. Libraries were prepared by immunoSEQ multiplex PCR; TCRdb keeps only in-frame clonotypes and omits some of them. Of 95,000 to 150,000 clones in the sample, roughly 72% are singletons; the top ten hold roughly 5%. The source material was peripheral blood. The receptors here all came from a man aged 60-69 years with acute or convalescent COVID-19. The CDR3 runs from the conserved cysteine through the conserved F or W. The D gene is left open where the match is weak. Part of the rows lack a size; the others show once, few, many or a class for expanded clones.

>TRBJ2-3|NA|TRBD2|TRBV9
TGTGCCAGCAGCGTAGAATGGACTAGCGGGTGGGGTACGCAGTATTTT
CASSVEWTSGWGTQYF
>TRBJ2-7|NA|TRBD1|TRBV27
TGTGCCAGCAGGTTCGGACAGGGTGGGGACTACGAGCAGTACTTC
CASRFGQGGDYEQYF
>TRBJ1-5|NA|NA|TRBV2
TGTGCCAGCAGCGGCGGGAACGGACCGCAGCCCCAGCATTTT
CASSGGNGPQPQHF
>TRBJ1-1|once|TRBD1|TRBV7-3
TGTGCCAGCAGCCTCACAGGGGGCATTTCGAACACTGAAGCTTTCTTT
CASSLTGGISNTEAFF
>TRBJ2-5|once|NA|TRBV5-1
TGCGCCAGCAGCTTGGGTACGGGACATCCAGACCAAGAGACCCAGTACTTC
CASSLGTGHPDQETQYF
>TRBJ1-5|NA|NA|TRBV10-2
TGCGCCAGCAGTGAGAGCCCGGGGGGCCAGCCCCAGCATTTT
CASSESPGGQPQHF
>TRBJ1-1|few|NA|TRBV5-5
TGTGCCAGCAGACGGAGTTGGGACACTGAAGCTTTCTTT
CASRRSWDTEAFF
>TRBJ2-3|once|NA|TRBV7-2
TGTGCCAGCAGCCCCCGCATGGTTGGGCGGGGGCTAGATACGCAGTATTTT
CASSPRMVGRGLDTQYF
>TRBJ2-7|NA|NA|TRBV7-3
TGTGCCAGCGCGGTAGGCCACGGGTACGAGCAGTACTTC
CASAVGHGYEQYF
>TRBJ1-1|NA|TRBD1|TRBV30
TGTGCCTGGAGTGGTACACAGGGGGGAGGAATGAACACTGAAGCTTTCTTT
CAWSGTQGGGMNTEAFF
>TRBJ2-7|once|TRBD1|TRBV27
TGTGCCAGCAGTCCTTGGACAGGGCGGTCCTACGAGCAGTACTTC
CASSPWTGRSYEQYF
>TRBJ2-2|NA|NA|TRBV29-1
TGCAGCGTTGAGAGGCAGGGAAGGACCGGGGAGCTGTTTTTT
CSVERQGRTGELFF
>TRBJ1-2|large|NA|TRBV19
TGTGCCAGTATGGGGGCGGCTAACTATGGCTACACCTTC
CASMGAANYGYTF
>TRBJ2-5|NA|TRBD2|TRBV27
TGTGCCAGCAGTTTACGGGTGCGCGGCGGGGGGACCCAGTACTTC
CASSLRVRGGGTQYF
>TRBJ1-2|few|TRBD1|TRBV3-1/TRBV3-2
TGTGCCAGCAGCCAAACCGACAGGGGCCCCTATGGCTACACCTTC
CASSQTDRGPYGYTF
>TRBJ1-5|many|TRBD1|TRBV19
TGTGCCAGCAACAGTAGGGGACAGGGCAATCAGCCCCAGCATTTT
CASNSRGQGNQPQHF
>TRBJ1-2|NA|TRBD1|TRBV7-9
TGTGCCAGCAGCAAACAGGGGTTGGTGTATGGCTACACCTTC
CASSKQGLVYGYTF
>TRBJ1-5|few|TRBD1|TRBV6-5
TGTGCCAGCAGTACCCGACAGGGCCCTGGTCAGCCCCAGCATTTT
CASSTRQGPGQPQHF
>TRBJ2-7|NA|TRBD1|TRBV12-3/TRBV12-4
TGTGCCAGCACCATCGGACAGGGCGGCGAGCAGTACTTC
CASTIGQGGEQYF
>TRBJ2-1|NA|TRBD2|TRBV20-1
TGCAGTGCTAGTGTACTAGCGGGGTCATACAATGAGCAGTTCTTC
CSASVLAGSYNEQFF
>TRBJ2-2|once|NA|TRBV2
TGTGCCAGCAGGCAGGGGCCCACCGGGGAGCTGTTTTTT
CASRQGPTGELFF
>TRBJ1-1|NA|NA|TRBV11-3
TGTGCCAGCAGCTTATCAAAAGCGAGGAACACTGAAGCTTTCTTT
CASSLSKARNTEAFF
>TRBJ1-2|NA|TRBD1|TRBV4-2
TGTGCCAGCAGCCAAGAAACAGGGGGCAGGTCCGGCTACACCTTC
CASSQETGGRSGYTF
>TRBJ2-7|NA|NA|TRBV19
TGTGCCAGTAGTTTCTCACAGGGGACTCAGTACGAGCAGTACTTC
CASSFSQGTQYEQYF
>TRBJ1-6|NA|NA|TRBV30
TGTGCCTGGAGTTTTGCAGCGGTCAGGTCACCCCTCCACTTT
CAWSFAAVRSPLHF
>TRBJ2-1|NA|NA|TRBV27
TGTGCCAGCAGTCTCCGGGGTAGCCCTTACAATGAGCAGTTCTTC
CASSLRGSPYNEQFF
>TRBJ2-3|NA|NA|TRBV9
TGTGCCAGCAGCGTGGTTGCGGGGACTTTCGATACGCAGTATTTT
CASSVVAGTFDTQYF